Below are 20 T cell receptor beta chains sequenced from a single sample in a study of blood T cell repertoires in COVID-19. TCRdb's copy holds only in-frame clones and misses some; the assay was immunoSEQ multiplex PCR. Of around 97,000 clones listed, approximately 90% were seen once; the top ten hold approximately 3.1%. Sequencing was performed on peripheral blood. The receptors come from a man over 45 in a cohort sampled during active COVID-19.

The V call is TRBV7-6, the J call TRBJ1-4; 7 nucleotides match TRBD1. This CDR3 region has 15 residues. V lost 1 base, J lost 7 bases, and 6 bases stayed unmatched. Germline CDR1 reads SGHVS; CDR2 reads FNYEAQ. The CDR3 sequence is CASSLVGTEPEKLFF. The CDR3 coding sequence is TGTGCCAGCAGCTTAGTCGGGACAGAGCCTGAAAAACTGTTTTTT.

The rearrangement uses TRBV15 and TRBJ2-5; 7 bases align to TRBD1. Germline CDR1 and CDR2: LNHNV and YYDKDF (reference sequence). This CDR3 has 12 residues. V was clipped by 8 bases and J by 3 bases; unmatched bases: 3. Here the CDR3 DNA reads TGTGCCACCGGGACAGTCGAAGAGACCCAGTACTTC. Translated: CATGTVEETQYF.

The CDR3 region is CASSARPGQGTTEAFF. CDR3 DNA sequence: TGTGCCAGCAGCGCTCGTCCGGGACAGGGGACCACTGAAGCTTTCTTT. This rearrangement joins TRBV9 to TRBJ1-1; 10 positions match TRBD1. The germline CDR1 and CDR2 sequences are SGDLS and YYNGEE. This CDR3 has 16 amino acids. J gave up 4 bases and V 3 bases, and 9 bases lay outside the gene matches.

The rearrangement uses TRBV19 and TRBJ1-6, with 9 bases matching TRBD1. J gave up 14 bases and V 6 bases, and 14 bases lay outside the gene matches. The CDR3 contains 15 residues. Germline V lookup: CDR1 LNHDA, CDR2 SQIVND (reference sequence). The CDR3 loop reads CASSSGQGSFVALHF. CDR3 DNA sequence: TGTGCCAGTAGCTCGGGACAGGGCTCTTTTGTCGCCCTCCACTTT. Combining the CDR3 with reference TRBV19 and TRBJ1-6 gives the whole variable domain DGGITQSPKYLFRKEGQNVTLSCEQNLNHDAMYWYRQDPGQGLRLIYYSQIVNDFQKGDIAEGYSVSREKKESFPLTVTSAQKNPTAFYLCASSSGQGSFVALHFGNGTRLTVT.

The genes are TRBV5-1 and TRBJ2-1, with 9 bases lining up with TRBD2. The V gene's germline CDR1 is SGHRS and CDR2 YFSETQ. J was trimmed by 5 bases and V by 1 base; bases with no gene match: 10. The CDR3 contains 17 residues. The CDR3 bases are TGCGCCAGCAGCTTGAGCGGGGGGCTACCTTCGGACAATGAGCAGTTCTTC. This translates into CASSLSGGLPSDNEQFF.

V is TRBV11-1 and J is TRBJ2-7; TRBD2 is a possible D gene (5 bases). Germline CDR1 reads SGHAT; CDR2 reads FQDESV (reference sequence). This CDR3 has 15 amino acids. The V gene lost 6 bases and the J gene lost 5 bases, with 20 bases spanning the gap. CDR3 region: CASSPDGLPGNEQYF. Written as DNA, the CDR3 is TGTGCCAGCAGTCCCGATGGGCTCCCGGGAAACGAGCAGTACTTC.

Notes on this clone: It is unclear where the CDR3 begins or ends on the DNA, so no DNA is shown, and the CDR3 is as TCRdb lists it. The chain carries TRBV5-3 and TRBJ1-1; the tabulated D call, TRBD1, remains unverified against the DNA. TRBV5-3 is marked as an open reading frame, function uncertain. The CDR3 length is 15 residues, termini included. The CDR3: CAFGPGAPLNTEAFF.

The CDR3 sequence: CASRAGATNEKLFF. The CDR3 DNA reads TGTGCCAGCAGGGCCGGGGCAACTAATGAAAAACTGTTTTTT. V gene TRBV6-5 combines with J gene TRBJ1-4; D uncertain. Germline V CDR1 and CDR2: MNHEY, SVGAGI. The V end lost 6 bases, the J end lost 0 bases, and 8 bases lay between the germline ends. This CDR3 contains 14 residues.

V gene TRBV5-6 combines with J gene TRBJ1-2, with 9 bases matching TRBD1. Per the germline V gene, CDR1 is SGHDT and CDR2 is YYEEEE. The CDR3 loop spans 14 amino acids. The trim removed 4 bases at V and 4 bases at J, leaving 5 bases unmatched. The CDR3 here is CASSRDRAVYGYTF. CDR3 DNA sequence: TGTGCCAGCAGCCGGGACAGGGCGGTCTATGGCTACACCTTC.

The chain links TRBV3-1 (or the pseudogene TRBV3-2) to TRBJ1-1; a weak D match, TRBD1 (6 bases). The CDR3 has 17 amino acids. Germline V gene data show CDR1 as LGHDT and CDR2 as YNNKEL (reference sequence). Trimming cost V 1 base and J 1 base, with 16 bases left between them. CDR3 protein: CASSQGKKRTANTEAFF. Written as DNA, the CDR3 is TGTGCCAGCAGCCAAGGAAAAAAACGGACAGCGAACACTGAAGCTTTCTTT.

The rearrangement uses TRBV29-1 and TRBJ2-1; 8 nucleotides align to TRBD2. The V gene end was trimmed by 6 bases and the J gene end by 6 bases; junction bases not matched to a gene: 16. This CDR3 spans 16 amino acids. Germline assignment: CDR1 SQVTM and CDR2 ANQGSEA. DNA for the CDR3: TGCAGCGTCGATACCGACCGCGGGGGGACAACCAATGAGCAGTTCTTC. It is translated as CSVDTDRGGTTNEQFF.

This chain connects TRBV27 to TRBJ1-1; D not resolved. The V end was cut by 6 bases, the J end by 8 bases, with 16 bases between. The CDR3 runs to 13 residues. CDR1 MNHEY and CDR2 SMNVEV come from the germline V gene (reference sequence). The CDR3 spells CASSRDRGTEAFF. CDR3 DNA: TGTGCCAGCAGCCGAGACCGGGGAACGGAAGCTTTCTTT.

The rearrangement links TRBV5-1 to TRBJ1-2, with D possibly matching TRBD1 (6 bases). This CDR3 is 14 amino acids long. The germline V gene has CDR1 SGHRS and CDR2 YFSETQ. V lost 0 bases, J lost 6 bases, and 12 bases lay in between. The chain's CDR3 is CASSLEGGEDGYTF. The DNA of the CDR3 is TGCGCCAGCAGCTTGGAAGGGGGAGAGGATGGCTACACCTTC.

CDR3 sequence reads: CASSPDGIAGRQETQYF. The DNA for the CDR3 is TGTGCCAGCTCACCAGATGGAATAGCGGGGCGTCAAGAGACCCAGTACTTC. The chain links TRBV18 to TRBJ2-5; 8 bases are shared with TRBD2. Germline CDR1 is KGHSH and CDR2 is LQKENI. The CDR3 consists of 17 residues. Losses at the gene ends were 2 bases for V and 2 bases for J; bases not matched to a gene: 10.

The rearrangement uses TRBV18 and TRBJ1-1, with 7 bases that match TRBD1. CDR3 length: 11 amino acids. The J segment lost 8 bases and the V segment lost 6 bases, leaving 3 bases of the junction unmatched. The V gene's germline CDR1 is KGHSH and CDR2 LQKENI. This CDR3 reads CASSSTGEAFF. The CDR3 DNA reads TGTGCCAGCTCCTCGACAGGGGAAGCTTTCTTT.

The chain links TRBV11-2 to TRBJ2-5, with 8 bases that match TRBD1. Germline assignment: CDR1 SGHAT and CDR2 FQNNGV. Germline trimming cut 5 bases from V and 1 base from J; bases unmatched to any gene: 9. The CDR3 has 16 residues. The CDR3 here is CASSNGGGTGQETQYF. CDR3 bases: TGTGCCAGCAGCAACGGAGGGGGGACAGGCCAAGAGACCCAGTACTTC.

V usage is TRBV4-3 and J usage is TRBJ1-2; 9 nucleotides agree with TRBD1. The CDR3 spans 15 residues. J lost 8 bases, V lost 3 bases, and 10 bases had no gene match. The germline CDR1 and CDR2 sequences are LGHNA and YSLEER. CDR3 protein: CASSQKRTGEYGYTF. The CDR3 nucleotides read TGCGCCAGCAGCCAGAAGAGGACAGGGGAGTACGGCTACACCTTC.

V gene TRBV7-2 combines with J gene TRBJ2-3, with 12 nucleotides matching TRBD2. The V gene's germline CDR1 is SGHTA and CDR2 FQGNSA. The CDR3 totals 16 residues. V lost 6 bases, J lost 6 bases, and 10 bases stayed unmatched. The CDR3 DNA follows: TGTGCCAGCAGGGGCGGGAGGACTAGCGGGGAGGATACGCAGTATTTT. This sequence encodes CASRGGRTSGEDTQYF.

This chain uses TRBV12-3 or TRBV12-4 with TRBJ1-1; D is unresolved. Trimming left V 10 bases short and J 1 base short, with 13 bases between. CDR3 length: 13 amino acids. CDR3 region: CATMSGRNTEAFF. CDR3 nucleotide sequence: TGTGCCACCATGAGTGGGAGGAACACTGAAGCTTTCTTT.

V gene TRBV6-4 combines with J gene TRBJ2-1, with D uncertain. V was clipped by 0 bases and J by 3 bases, with 12 bases between them. Germline lookup yields CDR1 MRHNA and CDR2 SNTAGT. The CDR3 sequence is 16 residues long. The CDR3 spells CASSDSPARSYNEQFF. As DNA, the CDR3 is TGTGCCAGCAGTGACTCGCCAGCGAGGAGCTACAATGAGCAGTTCTTC.